Listed here is a single T cell receptor beta chain. The sample is drawn from a study of T-cell reconstitution after alpha-beta-depleted transplantation in children. During its preparation, the TCRbeta library received unique molecular identifiers. Using its own MiXCR run on the PCR reads, TCRdb lists one record per CDR3 protein. The repertoire holds 450,000 to 600,000 distinct CDR3 sequences, with approximately 16% as singletons. Trimming took 1 base from V and 4 from J, leaving 23 bases between them. The CDR3 loop spans 19 amino acids. Germline lookup yields CDR1 SGHAT and CDR2 FQDESV (reference sequence).

This clonotype originated in a human donor who donated a stem cell graft to a child with acute lymphoblastic leukemia. The genes are TRBV11-1 and TRBJ2-1; possible D gene TRBD2, 6 bases. The source was PBMCs from the stem cell graft donor, collected from the stem cell graft. The CDR3 DNA reads as TGTGCCAGCAGCTTAGAGGGGTACGGAAAGAGGGACTTATACAATGAGCAGTTCTTC. Translation: CASSLEGYGKRDLYNEQFF.